This T cell receptor beta chain derives from a study of glioma-infiltrating T cells after dendritic cell vaccination. Overall study context: Glioblastoma patients came from Phase I and II dendritic cell vaccination trials. Between about 2003 and 2013, patients got autologous tumor lysate-pulsed dendritic cell vaccines.

TCRdb's copy holds only in-frame clones and misses some; the assay was immunoSEQ multiplex PCR. The sample yields fewer than 60,000 clones, about 88% seen once. Indicated time point: after dendritic cell vaccination, including at tumor progression/relapse. Whole-study findings and limits: Estimated pretreatment TIL content predicted outcome after dendritic cell vaccination. Higher TCR clonality did not directly relate to longer survival.

The V segment lost 5 bases and the J segment 4 bases; nucleotides outside the gene matches: 6. The germline V gene encodes CDR1 SGHTA and CDR2 FQGTGA. CDR3 size: 15 residues. About this clone itself: Its antigen is unknown.

Material: blood, obtained after dendritic cell vaccination. The origin of this receptor is a human donor with glioblastoma. The rearrangement links TRBV7-3 to TRBJ2-7; TRBD1 agrees at 12 bases. This CDR3 reads CASSLTGQGAYEQYF. The CDR3 DNA is TGTGCCAGCAGCCTGACGGGACAGGGGGCGTACGAGCAGTACTTC.